This T cell receptor beta chain was sequenced for a study of T cells in localized non-small cell lung cancer. Study-wide points: Tumor showed lower T cell clonality than uninvolved adjacent lung, where it was highest.

A word on this clone: Antigen: not known.

Profiling relied on immunoSEQ multiplex PCR, and the TCRdb table lists in-frame clones only, not all of them. The data contain around 1,500 clones, about a third of them singletons. The receptor was isolated from a male donor older than 55 with stage II squamous cell lung carcinoma. Sequenced material: normal lung tissue next to the tumor, taken before any cancer treatment.

DNA of the CDR3: TGCAGCGTTGAGTCCCTGACAGGGGGCAACGAGCAGTACTTC. Encoded protein: CSVESLTGGNEQYF. The chain joins TRBV29-1 to TRBJ2-7; 10 bases are a match to TRBD1. Trimming removed 3 bases from V and 5 bases from J; junction bases left unmatched: 7. This CDR3 has 14 amino acids. Germline values: CDR1 SQVTM, CDR2 ANQGSEA.